These 24 T cell receptor beta chains came from one sample sequenced in a study of cytomegalovirus exposure and HLA in healthy donors. In the PCR, 60 Vbeta and 13 Jbeta primers were used. Sequencing was performed with immunoSEQ multiplex PCR; in TCRdb, only in-frame clones are kept and a portion is missing. The table records about 160,000 clones, about four fifths of them present only once. Specimen: PBMCs. Receptors originate from a man aged 25 to 40 in good health and CMV-seronegative.

The sample holds one count of this clone. CDR3 DNA: TGTGCCAGCAGCGCCAGCTACGAGCAGTACTTC. Its translation is CASSASYEQYF. The chain carries TRBV7-9 and TRBJ2-7; no definite D call. The CDR3 extends over 11 amino acids. V was pared by 5 bases and J by 3 bases, with 5 bases between. Germline V lookup: CDR1 SEHNR, CDR2 FQNEAQ (reference sequence).

The rearrangement joins TRBV2 to TRBJ2-1, with D possibly matching TRBD2 (7 bases). Germline V gene lookup returns CDR1 SNHLY and CDR2 FYNNEI. The CDR3 is 17 residues long. V lost 4 bases and J 2 bases, leaving 18 bases between the germline ends. The CDR3 reads CASSGGGRALTYNEQFF. In DNA, the CDR3 is TGTGCCAGCAGTGGAGGGGGGAGGGCCCTGACCTACAATGAGCAGTTCTTC.

This chain uses TRBV6-1 with TRBJ2-2; 8 bases are shared with TRBD1. Germline V gene sequence: CDR1 MNHNS, CDR2 SASEGT. The CDR3 sequence is 15 residues long. Trimming took 5 bases from V and 4 from J; bases not matched to a gene: 6. The CDR3 loop reads CASSQGARGTGELFF. The CDR3 nucleotides read TGTGCCAGCAGTCAGGGGGCGCGGGGCACCGGGGAGCTGTTTTTT.

The chain is built from TRBV18 and TRBJ2-7; D gene unclear. This CDR3 has 15 residues. CDR1 and CDR2 from the germline V gene are KGHSH and LQKENI. V was shortened by 0 bases and J by 2 bases, with 11 bases between the two germline ends. The CDR3 DNA is TGTGCCAGCTCACCACCGGCTAGTGGCCCCTACGAGCAGTACTTC. Translation: CASSPPASGPYEQYF. The full variable domain, its missing parts supplied by reference TRBV18 and TRBJ2-7, is NAGVMQNPRHLVRRRGQEARLRCSPMKGHSHVYWYRQLPEEGLKFMVYLQKENIIDESGMPKERFSAEFPKEGPSILRIQQVVRGDSAAYFCASSPPASGPYEQYFGPGTRLTVT.

The V call is TRBV19, the J call TRBJ1-2; unclear D gene. V was pared by 7 bases and J by 5 bases, with 11 bases between. Germline V CDR1 and CDR2: LNHDA, SQIVND (reference sequence). The CDR3 contains 12 residues. In DNA, the CDR3 is TGTGCCAGTACCCTCGGGGTGTATGGCTACACCTTC. Protein: CASTLGVYGYTF.

The rearrangement links TRBV27 to TRBJ2-7; TRBD1 is a possible D gene (5 bases). V lost 6 bases and J 2 bases, leaving 8 bases between the germline ends. Looked up from germline, CDR1 is MNHEY and CDR2 is SMNVEV (reference sequence). CDR3 length: 12 amino acids. The CDR3 DNA follows: TGTGCCAGCAGCGCGACAGCCTACGAGCAGTACTTC. Protein: CASSATAYEQYF.

The chain recombines TRBV5-1 with TRBJ2-7; 7 nucleotides match TRBD1. Unmatched junction bases numbered 6, after V lost 0 bases and J lost 3 bases. Germline CDR1 and CDR2: SGHRS and YFSETQ. The CDR3 covers 15 residues. CDR3 nucleotide sequence: TGCGCCAGCAGCTTGGAAGCGGACAGGTACTACGAGCAGTACTTC. As protein: CASSLEADRYYEQYF.

Turning to this clone: The sample carries other DNA sequences with the same CDR3. The J gene is TRBJ1-2, the V gene TRBV9; the match to TRBD1 covers 7 bases. Trimming removed 0 bases from V and 0 bases from J; junction bases left unmatched: 2. Germline-derived CDR1 and CDR2 are SGDLS and YYNGEE. This CDR3 comprises 15 residues. CDR3 nucleotides: TGTGCCAGCAGCGTAGGGGACAGCCCTAACTATGGCTACACCTTC. Translation gives CASSVGDSPNYGYTF.

The V gene is TRBV7-6, the J gene TRBJ1-4; the D is unclear. Germline CDR1 is SGHVS and CDR2 is FNYEAQ. Trimming stripped 0 bases from V and 8 bases from J, with 10 bases between. CDR3 length: 14 amino acids. In DNA form, the CDR3 reads TGTGCCAGCAGCTTAGCGGCGGAAAGGGAAAAACTGTTTTTT. Amino acids: CASSLAAEREKLFF. Together with reference TRBV7-6 and TRBJ1-4, the CDR3 gives the full variable domain: GAGVSQSPRYKVTKRGQDVALRCDPISGHVSLYWYRQALGQGPEFLTYFNYEAQQDKSGLPNDRFSAERPEGSISTLTIQRTEQRDSAMYRCASSLAAEREKLFFGSGTQLSVL.

The chain is built from TRBV7-9 and TRBJ2-6; 7 nucleotides match TRBD1. The CDR3 spans 15 residues. The V gene end was trimmed by 8 bases and the J gene end by 0 bases; junction bases not matched to a gene: 4. Germline V gives CDR1 SEHNR, CDR2 FQNEAQ (reference sequence). The CDR3 region is CASGTETSGANVLTF. DNA of the CDR3: TGTGCCAGCGGGACAGAGACCTCTGGGGCCAACGTCCTGACTTTC.

The chain uses TRBV7-2 and TRBJ2-5; D unresolved. This CDR3 has 12 amino acids. V was pared by 4 bases and J by 1 base, with 4 bases between. Germline V gives CDR1 SGHTA, CDR2 FQGNSA. CDR3 sequence (DNA): TGTGCCAGCAGCTCTAGCCAAGAGACCCAGTACTTC. Its translation is CASSSSQETQYF.

Worth noting for this clone: The germline gene is not matched at one end of the junction; a read error may be the cause. This chain links TRBV7-9 with TRBJ2-5, with D unclear. Germline V lookup: CDR1 SEHNR, CDR2 FQNEAQ (reference sequence). The CDR3 loop spans 11 amino acids. CDR3 bases: TGTTCCAGCAGCCGAGAAGAGACCCAGTACTTC. Amino acid sequence: CSSSREETQYF.

This sequence joins TRBV7-2 and TRBJ1-6; 10 nucleotides agree with TRBD1. Trimming cost V 1 base and J 9 bases; bases outside gene matches: 9. From germline, CDR1 is SGHTA and CDR2 FQGNSA. This CDR3 is 17 amino acids long. CDR3 region: CASSLVGTGDNGSPLHF. The DNA of the CDR3 is TGTGCCAGCAGCTTAGTCGGGACAGGGGACAATGGTTCACCCCTCCACTTT. The full variable domain, in which reference TRBV7-2 and TRBJ1-6 provide the parts outside the CDR3, is GAGVSQSPSNKVTEKGKDVELRCDPISGHTALYWYRQSLGQGLEFLIYFQGNSAPDKSGLPSDRFSAERTGGSVSTLTIQRTQQEDSAVYLCASSLVGTGDNGSPLHFGNGTRLTVT.

This clone was detected only once. The rearrangement links TRBV18 to TRBJ1-4; weak D call: TRBD1 (5 bases). This CDR3 comprises 13 residues. The V gene lost 3 bases and the J gene lost 4 bases, with 6 bases spanning the gap. The germline V gene encodes CDR1 KGHSH and CDR2 LQKENI. The CDR3 protein is CASSPRDNEKLFF. CDR3 bases: TGTGCCAGCTCACCCAGGGATAATGAAAAACTGTTTTTT.

The chain uses TRBV18 and TRBJ2-3, with 12 bases aligning to TRBD2. Losses at the gene ends were 3 bases for V and 1 base for J; bases not matched to a gene: 11. The CDR3 contains 19 residues. Germline V gives CDR1 KGHSH, CDR2 LQKENI. The CDR3, as DNA: TGTGCCAGCTCACCCATGACTAGCGGGAGTCAGGCTGGCACAGATACGCAGTATTTT. It yields the protein CASSPMTSGSQAGTDTQYF.

V usage is TRBV6-1 and J usage is TRBJ2-7, with D possibly being TRBD1 (6 bases). V shed 7 bases and J shed 4 bases, with 20 bases lying between them. Germline CDR1 MNHNS, CDR2 SASEGT. The CDR3 spans 15 residues. The CDR3: CASIATGPRGYEQYF. The CDR3 nucleotides are TGTGCCAGCATTGCTACAGGGCCACGTGGATACGAGCAGTACTTC.

CDR3 region: CASTLGGRGNNEQFF. The CDR3, as DNA: TGTGCCAGTACCTTAGGGGGCAGGGGGAACAATGAGCAGTTCTTC. J is TRBJ2-1 and V is TRBV19; 7 positions agree with TRBD1. The CDR3 is made up of 15 amino acids. V lost 7 bases and J lost 5; bases outside the gene matches: 11. Germline V CDR1 and CDR2: LNHDA, SQIVND (reference sequence).

The J gene is TRBJ1-4, the V gene TRBV9; TRBD1 agrees at 7 bases. The germline V gene encodes CDR1 SGDLS and CDR2 YYNGEE. The CDR3 length is 16 residues. Unmatched junction bases numbered 3, after V lost 0 bases and J lost 1 base. The CDR3 loop reads CASSVGTGRTNEKLFF. Written as DNA, the CDR3 is TGTGCCAGCAGCGTAGGGACAGGTCGAACTAATGAAAAACTGTTTTTT. Drawing the rest from reference TRBV9 and TRBJ1-4, the complete variable domain is DSGVTQTPKHLITATGQRVTLRCSPRSGDLSVYWYQQSLDQGLQFLIQYYNGEERAKGNILERFSAQQFPDLHSELNLSSLELGDSALYFCASSVGTGRTNEKLFFGSGTQLSVL.

The V call is TRBV25-1, the J call TRBJ2-1; 9 bases align to TRBD1. The CDR3 covers 14 residues. V gave up 7 bases and J gave up 6 bases; unmatched junction bases: 7. Germline CDR1 reads MGHDK; CDR2 reads SYGVNS. CDR3: CASTGTGLGNEQFF. In DNA, the CDR3 is TGTGCCAGCACGGGGACAGGGCTAGGCAATGAGCAGTTCTTC.

This chain links TRBV6-6 with TRBJ2-5; possibly TRBD2 for D (7 bases). Germline V gene lookup returns CDR1 MNHNY and CDR2 SVGAGI (reference sequence). This CDR3 spans 13 amino acids. Trimming stripped 8 bases from V and 5 bases from J, with 15 bases between. The CDR3 sequence: CASFSGGRETQYF. In DNA, the CDR3 is TGTGCCAGCTTCTCGGGGGGCAGGGAGACCCAGTACTTC.

The J gene is TRBJ1-6, the V gene TRBV30; 7 bases align to TRBD1. Germline loops: CDR1 GTSNPN, CDR2 SVGIG (reference sequence). CDR3 size: 12 residues. V dropped 5 bases and J dropped 9; count of bases not matched to a gene: 4. The CDR3 here is CAWGTEFSPLHF. The CDR3 DNA reads as TGTGCCTGGGGGACAGAATTTTCACCCCTCCACTTT.

The sample holds a few counts of this clone. V usage is TRBV5-1 and J usage is TRBJ2-3, with a weak D call TRBD1 (5 bases). Germline V gene sequence: CDR1 SGHRS, CDR2 YFSETQ. The CDR3 is made up of 15 amino acids. With 1 base removed from V and 0 bases from J, the gap between germline ends came to 9 bases. The CDR3 DNA reads TGCGCCAGCAGCTTGTTGACAGCGAGCACAGATACGCAGTATTTT. Translating it yields CASSLLTASTDTQYF. The full variable domain, rest sourced from reference TRBV5-1 and TRBJ2-3, is KAGVTQTPRYLIKTRGQQVTLSCSPISGHRSVSWYQQTPGQGLQFLFEYFSETQRNKGNFPGRFSGRQFSNSRSEMNVSTLELGDSALYLCASSLLTASTDTQYFGPGTRLTVL.

The CDR3 sequence is CASSTGGIAYQETQYF. CDR3 nucleotides: TGTGCCAGCAGCACCGGGGGGATCGCGTACCAAGAGACCCAGTACTTC. This sequence joins TRBV9 and TRBJ2-5; 7 bases line up with TRBD2. With V trimmed by 4 bases and J by 0 bases, 9 bases remained unmatched. The CDR3 sequence is 16 residues long. CDR1 is SGDLS, CDR2 YYNGEE, per germline.

The chain joins TRBV5-1 to TRBJ2-7; TRBD2 agrees at 8 bases. CDR1 is SGHRS and CDR2 is YFSETQ in the germline V gene. V shed 1 base, J shed 5 bases, and the junction held 5 bases outside the gene matches. This CDR3 comprises 14 residues. The CDR3 sequence: CASSLTAGGDEQYF. DNA of the CDR3: TGCGCCAGCAGCTTGACGGCGGGAGGAGACGAGCAGTACTTC. Full variable domain (outside the CDR3, taken from reference TRBV5-1 and TRBJ2-7): KAGVTQTPRYLIKTRGQQVTLSCSPISGHRSVSWYQQTPGQGLQFLFEYFSETQRNKGNFPGRFSGRQFSNSRSEMNVSTLELGDSALYLCASSLTAGGDEQYFGPGTRLTVT.